A selection of T cell receptor beta chains follows, all from one sample in a study of T cell responses to AZD1222 COVID-19 vaccine. Here immunoSEQ multiplex PCR was the method, and the copy in TCRdb shows in-frame clones only, minus some. The sample has more than 75,000 clones, around nine tenths seen once. The sequenced sample was peripheral blood, obtained on day 0 of AZD1222 vaccination. These receptor sequences come from an adult in good health. Both conserved end residues are part of each CDR3. Fields, in order: V gene, J gene, clone size, D gene, CDR3 DNA, CDR3 protein. D genes are given only for firm matches. A clone size is listed for some rows: how often the clone was seen (once, few, many), or a class if it is expanded.

v_gene: TRBV29-1; j_gene: TRBJ2-5; abundance: NA; d_gene: TRBD2; CDR3nt: TGCAGCGCGACCGGGACAGGAACTAGCGGGAGGTCCCAAGAGACCCAGTACTTC; CDR3aa: CSATGTGTSGRSQETQYF
v_gene: TRBV7-9; j_gene: TRBJ2-7; abundance: NA; d_gene: TRBD2; CDR3nt: TGTGCCAGCAGCTCCCCTCGTGCGCGGGGGGCCTACGAGCAGTACTTC; CDR3aa: CASSSPRARGAYEQYF
v_gene: TRBV28; j_gene: TRBJ1-4; abundance: NA; d_gene: TRBD1; CDR3nt: TGTGCCAGCCGGGGGACAGATGCAACTAATGAAAAACTGTTTTTT; CDR3aa: CASRGTDATNEKLFF
v_gene: TRBV6-1; j_gene: TRBJ1-3; abundance: NA; d_gene: TRBD1; CDR3nt: TGTGCCAGCAGTGAAGCGCTGGGGACAGCAGGAAACACCATATATTTT; CDR3aa: CASSEALGTAGNTIYF
v_gene: TRBV7-3; j_gene: TRBJ2-6; abundance: NA; d_gene: NA; CDR3nt: TGTGCCAGCAGCTTAATGGCCTCTGGGGCCAACGTCCTGACTTTC; CDR3aa: CASSLMASGANVLTF
v_gene: TRBV5-1; j_gene: TRBJ2-7; abundance: NA; d_gene: TRBD2; CDR3nt: TGCGCCAGCAGCTTAGGCGGGGGGGCAGCCTACGAGCAGTACTTC; CDR3aa: CASSLGGGAAYEQYF
v_gene: TRBV28; j_gene: TRBJ1-6; abundance: NA; d_gene: TRBD1; CDR3nt: TGTGCCAGCACGACAGGGCTGAATTCACCCCTCCACTTT; CDR3aa: CASTTGLNSPLHF
v_gene: TRBV5-1; j_gene: TRBJ2-2; abundance: NA; d_gene: NA; CDR3nt: TGCGCCAGCAGCGGGGGCAACACCGGGGAGCTGTTTTTT; CDR3aa: CASSGGNTGELFF
v_gene: TRBV10-3; j_gene: TRBJ2-2; abundance: NA; d_gene: NA; CDR3nt: TGTGCCATCGGCAGGGGCACCGGGGAGCTGTTTTTT; CDR3aa: CAIGRGTGELFF
v_gene: TRBV28; j_gene: TRBJ1-2; abundance: NA; d_gene: NA; CDR3nt: TGTGCCAGCAGTTTGATGGCGGGAACGACTGCTAACTATGGCTACACCTTC; CDR3aa: CASSLMAGTTANYGYTF
v_gene: TRBV5-1; j_gene: TRBJ2-3; abundance: NA; d_gene: NA; CDR3nt: TGCGCCAGCAGCTTGGAGAGGGAATGGGATACGCAGTATTTT; CDR3aa: CASSLEREWDTQYF
v_gene: TRBV6-5; j_gene: TRBJ1-2; abundance: NA; d_gene: TRBD1; CDR3nt: TGTGCCAGCAGTTCAGGACGGACAGGGGAGTATGGCTACACCTTC; CDR3aa: CASSSGRTGEYGYTF
v_gene: TRBV28; j_gene: TRBJ2-1; abundance: NA; d_gene: NA; CDR3nt: TGTGCCACCAACCCTGAGGGGGTGGGCTACAATGAGCAGTTCTTC; CDR3aa: CATNPEGVGYNEQFF
v_gene: TRBV5-4; j_gene: TRBJ2-5; abundance: few; d_gene: NA; CDR3nt: TGTGCCAGCAGCTACGACAGAGGGGAGACCCAGTACTTC; CDR3aa: CASSYDRGETQYF
v_gene: TRBV6-6; j_gene: TRBJ2-7; abundance: once; d_gene: NA; CDR3nt: TGTGCCAGCAGTTACGGGGCGGGCCCCTACGAGCAGTACTTC; CDR3aa: CASSYGAGPYEQYF
v_gene: TRBV6-5; j_gene: TRBJ2-7; abundance: NA; d_gene: NA; CDR3nt: TGTGCCAGCAGTTATGGTCAGTCATTGGGCTCCTACGAGCAGTACTTC; CDR3aa: CASSYGQSLGSYEQYF
v_gene: TRBV28; j_gene: TRBJ2-1; abundance: NA; d_gene: TRBD2; CDR3nt: TGTGCCAGCAGTTTAAACGGGGGGGCTGGTAATGAGCAGTTCTTC; CDR3aa: CASSLNGGAGNEQFF
v_gene: TRBV5-1; j_gene: TRBJ2-5; abundance: NA; d_gene: TRBD2; CDR3nt: TGCGCCAGCAGCTTGGGGTCTAGCGGGAGGCAAGAGACCCAGTACTTC; CDR3aa: CASSLGSSGRQETQYF
v_gene: TRBV7-8; j_gene: TRBJ2-1; abundance: once; d_gene: NA; CDR3nt: TGTGCCAGCCGGTCCAGGGGAACCACCTACAATGAGCAGTTCTTC; CDR3aa: CASRSRGTTYNEQFF
v_gene: TRBV2; j_gene: TRBJ2-5; abundance: NA; d_gene: NA; CDR3nt: TGTGCCAGCAGTGAAGTGGCTGAGGAGACCCAGTACTTC; CDR3aa: CASSEVAEETQYF
v_gene: TRBV5-1; j_gene: TRBJ2-1; abundance: NA; d_gene: TRBD2; CDR3nt: TGCGCCAGCAGCTTGGGGACTAGCGGGGCGATTGGTGAGCAGTTCTTC; CDR3aa: CASSLGTSGAIGEQFF
v_gene: TRBV9; j_gene: TRBJ2-5; abundance: NA; d_gene: NA; CDR3nt: TGTGCCAGCAGTCGGGACCTAAAGGGAGAGACCCAGTACTTC; CDR3aa: CASSRDLKGETQYF
v_gene: TRBV3-1/TRBV3-2; j_gene: TRBJ1-6; abundance: few; d_gene: TRBD1; CDR3nt: TGTGCCAGCAGGGGACAGGGAACCTATAATTCACCCCTCCACTTT; CDR3aa: CASRGQGTYNSPLHF
v_gene: TRBV6-5; j_gene: TRBJ1-2; abundance: NA; d_gene: NA; CDR3nt: TGTGCCAGCAGTTCTCCCTGGGGAGACTATGGCTACACCTTC; CDR3aa: CASSSPWGDYGYTF
v_gene: TRBV28; j_gene: TRBJ1-2; abundance: NA; d_gene: NA; CDR3nt: TGTGCCAGCAGTTTACGTCCGGGTATATATGGCTACACCTTC; CDR3aa: CASSLRPGIYGYTF
v_gene: TRBV20-1; j_gene: TRBJ1-5; abundance: once; d_gene: NA; CDR3nt: TGCAGTGCTAGTTTTCAGAATAATCAGCCCCAGCATTTT; CDR3aa: CSASFQNNQPQHF
v_gene: TRBV4-3; j_gene: TRBJ1-4; abundance: NA; d_gene: NA; CDR3nt: TGCGCCAGCAGCCACTCGGCCCTTGCAACTAATGAAAAACTGTTTTTT; CDR3aa: CASSHSALATNEKLFF
v_gene: TRBV6-5; j_gene: TRBJ1-3; abundance: NA; d_gene: NA; CDR3nt: TGTGCCAGCAGTTACTCGCAGCGTAGCTCTGGAAACACCATATATTTT; CDR3aa: CASSYSQRSSGNTIYF
v_gene: TRBV7-2; j_gene: TRBJ1-2; abundance: NA; d_gene: NA; CDR3nt: TGTGCCAGCAGCTCCTACACCAACGGCTATGGCTACACCTTC; CDR3aa: CASSSYTNGYGYTF
v_gene: TRBV28; j_gene: TRBJ1-4; abundance: NA; d_gene: NA; CDR3nt: TGTGCCAGCAGCCTGTTTGCGGTCAGGGCGGAAAAACTGTTTTTT; CDR3aa: CASSLFAVRAEKLFF
v_gene: TRBV2; j_gene: TRBJ1-2; abundance: NA; d_gene: NA; CDR3nt: TGTGCCAGCCGGGCTCAGGGAACGGGTAATGGCTACACCTTC; CDR3aa: CASRAQGTGNGYTF
v_gene: TRBV12-3/TRBV12-4; j_gene: TRBJ1-2; abundance: NA; d_gene: NA; CDR3nt: TGTGCCAGCAGTTCGGGGACCTCTGGCTACACCTTC; CDR3aa: CASSSGTSGYTF
v_gene: TRBV4-3; j_gene: TRBJ2-7; abundance: once; d_gene: NA; CDR3nt: TGCGCCAGCAGCCATGCCCGCGACTACGAGCAGTACTTC; CDR3aa: CASSHARDYEQYF
v_gene: TRBV6-6; j_gene: TRBJ2-4; abundance: NA; d_gene: NA; CDR3nt: TGTGCCAGCACTGCGGGGCTAGCCAAAAACATTCAGTACTTC; CDR3aa: CASTAGLAKNIQYF
v_gene: TRBV7-9; j_gene: TRBJ1-2; abundance: NA; d_gene: NA; CDR3nt: TGTGCCAGCAGCCAACAAGACCCCTATGGCTACACCTTC; CDR3aa: CASSQQDPYGYTF
v_gene: TRBV7-9; j_gene: TRBJ1-1; abundance: NA; d_gene: NA; CDR3nt: TGTGCCAGCAGCTTATTCAATGCTGAAGCTTTCTTT; CDR3aa: CASSLFNAEAFF
v_gene: TRBV2; j_gene: TRBJ2-7; abundance: NA; d_gene: NA; CDR3nt: TGTGCCAGCAGCGGGTGGGACGGGAGCTCCTACGAGCAGTACTTC; CDR3aa: CASSGWDGSSYEQYF
v_gene: TRBV18; j_gene: TRBJ1-6; abundance: NA; d_gene: NA; CDR3nt: TGTGCCAGCTCACGCCGAGGGGTTCCCAGCTCCTATAATTCACCCCTCCACTTT; CDR3aa: CASSRRGVPSSYNSPLHF
v_gene: TRBV19; j_gene: TRBJ1-1; abundance: NA; d_gene: TRBD1; CDR3nt: TGTGCCAGTAGTTCGGGACAGGGGGCAAACACTGAAGCTTTCTTT; CDR3aa: CASSSGQGANTEAFF
v_gene: TRBV5-1; j_gene: TRBJ2-5; abundance: NA; d_gene: TRBD2; CDR3nt: TGCGCCAGCAGCTTGAATCCAGCGGGGGGGGAAGAGACCCAGTACTTC; CDR3aa: CASSLNPAGGEETQYF
v_gene: TRBV29-1; j_gene: TRBJ2-1; abundance: NA; d_gene: NA; CDR3nt: TGCAGCGTTGTGCGGGACAGCGTAGGGAATGAGCAGTTCTTC; CDR3aa: CSVVRDSVGNEQFF
v_gene: TRBV5-4; j_gene: TRBJ2-7; abundance: NA; d_gene: NA; CDR3nt: TGTGCCAGCAGCTTGGGCACAGGGAGCTCCTACGAGCAGTACTTC; CDR3aa: CASSLGTGSSYEQYF
v_gene: TRBV19; j_gene: TRBJ2-1; abundance: NA; d_gene: TRBD2; CDR3nt: TGTGCCAGTAGGAGACTAGCGGGCCACAATGAGCAGTTCTTC; CDR3aa: CASRRLAGHNEQFF
v_gene: TRBV6-1; j_gene: TRBJ1-5; abundance: NA; d_gene: NA; CDR3nt: TGTGCCAGCAGTGAAGGGGGACAAGGACCCCAGCATTTT; CDR3aa: CASSEGGQGPQHF
v_gene: TRBV7-2; j_gene: TRBJ2-3; abundance: NA; d_gene: NA; CDR3nt: TGTGCCAGCAGCTTAGCGGGGTCTCCCAGCACAGATACGCAGTATTTT; CDR3aa: CASSLAGSPSTDTQYF
v_gene: TRBV6-5; j_gene: TRBJ2-3; abundance: NA; d_gene: NA; CDR3nt: TGTGCCAGCAGTTACGACCGTGTGGGCACAGATACGCAGTATTTT; CDR3aa: CASSYDRVGTDTQYF
v_gene: TRBV29-1; j_gene: TRBJ1-1; abundance: NA; d_gene: NA; CDR3nt: TGCAGCGTCCCGACAGAGAACACTGAAGCTTTCTTT; CDR3aa: CSVPTENTEAFF
v_gene: TRBV24-1; j_gene: TRBJ2-5; abundance: NA; d_gene: TRBD1; CDR3nt: TGTGCCACCAGTGATTTAGGGACAGGGGTCGGGGACCAAGAGACCCAGTACTTC; CDR3aa: CATSDLGTGVGDQETQYF
v_gene: TRBV7-2; j_gene: TRBJ2-1; abundance: NA; d_gene: NA; CDR3nt: TGTGCCAGCAGCTCCAAAGGTCCGGGGGCGATGCAAGATGAGCAGTTCTTC; CDR3aa: CASSSKGPGAMQDEQFF
v_gene: TRBV24-1; j_gene: TRBJ2-5; abundance: once; d_gene: NA; CDR3nt: TGTGCCACCAGTGATTTGCAGCCAGACCGTCCGGAGACCCAGTACTTC; CDR3aa: CATSDLQPDRPETQYF
v_gene: TRBV19; j_gene: TRBJ2-1; abundance: NA; d_gene: TRBD2; CDR3nt: TGTGCCAGTAGTCCCATTACTAGCGGGGGGAATGAGCAGTTCTTC; CDR3aa: CASSPITSGGNEQFF
v_gene: TRBV4-1; j_gene: TRBJ2-1; abundance: NA; d_gene: TRBD2; CDR3nt: TGCGCCAGCAGCCAAGGCGGGGGGGCCGGTCGTAACAATGAGCAGTTCTTC; CDR3aa: CASSQGGGAGRNNEQFF
v_gene: TRBV7-2; j_gene: TRBJ2-1; abundance: NA; d_gene: TRBD2; CDR3nt: TGTGCCAGCAGCTTATCGGGGGGGTGGAATGAGCAGTTCTTC; CDR3aa: CASSLSGGWNEQFF
v_gene: TRBV7-6; j_gene: TRBJ2-2; abundance: NA; d_gene: TRBD2; CDR3nt: TGTGCCAGCAGCTTATCCGTGGGAGGGAGTACCGGGGAGCTGTTTTTT; CDR3aa: CASSLSVGGSTGELFF
v_gene: TRBV5-1; j_gene: TRBJ2-7; abundance: NA; d_gene: NA; CDR3nt: TGCGCCAGCAGCTCGGGTGGGAGCTCCTACGAGCAGTACTTC; CDR3aa: CASSSGGSSYEQYF
v_gene: TRBV29-1; j_gene: TRBJ2-3; abundance: NA; d_gene: NA; CDR3nt: TGCAGCGTTGTTTGGCCCTACACAGATACGCAGTATTTT; CDR3aa: CSVVWPYTDTQYF